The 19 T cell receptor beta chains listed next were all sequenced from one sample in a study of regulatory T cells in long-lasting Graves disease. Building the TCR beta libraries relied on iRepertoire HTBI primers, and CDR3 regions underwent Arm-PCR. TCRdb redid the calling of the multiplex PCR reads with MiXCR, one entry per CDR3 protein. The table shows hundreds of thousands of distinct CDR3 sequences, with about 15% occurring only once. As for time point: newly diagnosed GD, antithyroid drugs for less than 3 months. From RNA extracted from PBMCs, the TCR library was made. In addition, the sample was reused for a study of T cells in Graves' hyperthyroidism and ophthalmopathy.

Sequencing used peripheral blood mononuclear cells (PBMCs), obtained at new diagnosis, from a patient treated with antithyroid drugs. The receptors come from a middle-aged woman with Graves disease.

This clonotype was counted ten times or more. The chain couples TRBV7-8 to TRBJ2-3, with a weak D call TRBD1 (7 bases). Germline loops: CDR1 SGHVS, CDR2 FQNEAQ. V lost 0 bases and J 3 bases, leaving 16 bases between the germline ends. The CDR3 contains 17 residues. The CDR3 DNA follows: TGTGCCAGCAGCTTAGCGGAGGGGGCGCGCGAGACAGATACGCAGTATTTT. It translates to CASSLAEGARETDTQYF.

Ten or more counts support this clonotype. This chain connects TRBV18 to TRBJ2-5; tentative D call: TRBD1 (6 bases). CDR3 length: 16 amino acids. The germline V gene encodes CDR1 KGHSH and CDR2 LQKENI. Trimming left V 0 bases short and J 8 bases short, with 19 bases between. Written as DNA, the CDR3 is TGTGCCAGCTCACCACCGGTTTACGAATTAGGGGGAACCCAGTACTTC. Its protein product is CASSPPVYELGGTQYF.

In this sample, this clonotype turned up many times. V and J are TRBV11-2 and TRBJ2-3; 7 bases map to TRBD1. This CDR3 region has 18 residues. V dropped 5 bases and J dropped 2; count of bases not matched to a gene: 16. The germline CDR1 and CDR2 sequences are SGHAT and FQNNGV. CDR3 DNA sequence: TGTGCCAGCAGCCCAGAACCGGGACAGAATTTTTTCACAGATACGCAGTATTTT. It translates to CASSPEPGQNFFTDTQYF.

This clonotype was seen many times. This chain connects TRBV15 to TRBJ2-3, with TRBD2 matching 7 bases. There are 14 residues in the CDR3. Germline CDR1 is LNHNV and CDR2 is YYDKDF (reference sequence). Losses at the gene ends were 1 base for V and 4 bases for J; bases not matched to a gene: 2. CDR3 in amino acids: CATSRGLAPDTQYF. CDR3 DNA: TGTGCCACCAGCAGAGGACTAGCACCAGATACGCAGTATTTT.

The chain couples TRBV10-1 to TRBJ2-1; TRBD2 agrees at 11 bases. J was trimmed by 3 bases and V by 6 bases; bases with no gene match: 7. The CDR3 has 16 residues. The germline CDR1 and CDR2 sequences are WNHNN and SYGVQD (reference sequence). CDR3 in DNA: TGCGCCAGCAGACCTTCACTAGCGGGGGACTACAATGAGCAGTTCTTC. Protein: CASRPSLAGDYNEQFF.

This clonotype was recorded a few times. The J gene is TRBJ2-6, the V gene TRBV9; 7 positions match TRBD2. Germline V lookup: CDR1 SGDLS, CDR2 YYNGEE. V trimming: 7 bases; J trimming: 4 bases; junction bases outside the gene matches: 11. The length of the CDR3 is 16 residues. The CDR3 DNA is TGTGCCAGCTCTCCCGGGACTATTCCCGGGGCCAACGTCCTGACTTTC. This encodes CASSPGTIPGANVLTF.

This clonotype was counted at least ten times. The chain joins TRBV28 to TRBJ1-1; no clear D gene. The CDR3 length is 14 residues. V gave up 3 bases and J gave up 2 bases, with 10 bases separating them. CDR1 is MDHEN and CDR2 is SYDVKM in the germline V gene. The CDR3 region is CASSLTQTNTEAFF. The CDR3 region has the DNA TGTGCCAGCAGTTTGACCCAAACCAACACTGAAGCTTTCTTT.

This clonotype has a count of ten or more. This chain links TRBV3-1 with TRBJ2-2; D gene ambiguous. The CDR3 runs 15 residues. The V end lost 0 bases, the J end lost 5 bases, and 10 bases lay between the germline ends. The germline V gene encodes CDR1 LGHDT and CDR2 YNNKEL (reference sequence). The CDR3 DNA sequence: TGTGCCAGCAGCCAAGAGGTTAACGGAACCGGGGAGCTGTTTTTT. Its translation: CASSQEVNGTGELFF.

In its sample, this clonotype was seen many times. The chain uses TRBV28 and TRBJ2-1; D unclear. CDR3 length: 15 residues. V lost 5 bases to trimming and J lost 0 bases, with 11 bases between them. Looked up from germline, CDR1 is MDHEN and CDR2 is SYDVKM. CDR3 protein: CASSPEAISYNEQFF. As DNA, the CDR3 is TGTGCCAGCAGTCCTGAGGCTATCTCCTACAATGAGCAGTTCTTC. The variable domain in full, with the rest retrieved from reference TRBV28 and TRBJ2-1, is DVKVTQSSRYLVKRTGEKVFLECVQDMDHENMFWYRQDPGLGLRLIYFSYDVKMKEKGDIPEGYSVSREKKERFSLILESASTNQTSMYLCASSPEAISYNEQFFGPGTRLTVL.

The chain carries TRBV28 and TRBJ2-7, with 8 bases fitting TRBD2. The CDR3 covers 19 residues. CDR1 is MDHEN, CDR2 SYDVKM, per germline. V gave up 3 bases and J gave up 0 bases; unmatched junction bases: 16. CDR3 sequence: CASSFFGGGIAGSSYEQYF. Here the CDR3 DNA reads TGTGCCAGCAGTTTTTTCGGGGGGGGAATAGCGGGATCCTCCTACGAGCAGTACTTC.

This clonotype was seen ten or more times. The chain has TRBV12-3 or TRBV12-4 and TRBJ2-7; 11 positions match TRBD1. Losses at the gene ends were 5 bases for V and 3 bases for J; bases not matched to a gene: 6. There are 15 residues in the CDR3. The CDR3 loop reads CASSPGTGGIYEQYF. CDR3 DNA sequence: TGTGCCAGCAGTCCCGGGACAGGGGGTATCTACGAGCAGTACTTC.

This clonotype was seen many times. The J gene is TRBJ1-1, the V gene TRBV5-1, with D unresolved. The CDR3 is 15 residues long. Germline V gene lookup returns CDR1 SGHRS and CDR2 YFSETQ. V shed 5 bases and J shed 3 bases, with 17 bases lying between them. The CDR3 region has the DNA TGCGCCAGCAGACAAGCAGGAGGGTCGGACACTGAAGCTTTCTTT. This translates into CASRQAGGSDTEAFF.

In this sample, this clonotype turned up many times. CDR3 region: CASSFRGQGDTQYF. In DNA, the CDR3 is TGTGCCAGCAGCTTCAGGGGACAGGGGGATACGCAGTATTTT. The chain combines TRBV7-9 with TRBJ2-3, with 10 nucleotides matching TRBD1. CDR1 is SEHNR, CDR2 FQNEAQ, per germline (reference sequence). The CDR3 length is 14 residues. J gave up 6 bases and V 3 bases, and 3 bases lay outside the gene matches. Together with reference TRBV7-9 and TRBJ2-3, the CDR3 gives the full variable domain: DTGVSQNPRHKITKRGQNVTFRCDPISEHNRLYWYRQTLGQGPEFLTYFQNEAQLEKSRLLSDRFSAERPKGSFSTLEIQRTEQGDSAMYLCASSFRGQGDTQYFGPGTRLTVL.

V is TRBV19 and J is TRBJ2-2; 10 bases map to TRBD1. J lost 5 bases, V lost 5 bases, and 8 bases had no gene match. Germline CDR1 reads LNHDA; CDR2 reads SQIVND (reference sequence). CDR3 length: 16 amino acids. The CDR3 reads CASSGPTGGKTGELFF. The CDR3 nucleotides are TGTGCCAGTAGTGGCCCGACAGGGGGCAAAACCGGGGAGCTGTTTTTT.

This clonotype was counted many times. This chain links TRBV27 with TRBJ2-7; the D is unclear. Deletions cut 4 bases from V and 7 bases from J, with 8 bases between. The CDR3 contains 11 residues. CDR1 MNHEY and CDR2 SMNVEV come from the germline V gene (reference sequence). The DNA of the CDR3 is TGTGCCAGCAGTTGGGTGGGGGAGCAGTACTTC. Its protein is CASSWVGEQYF.

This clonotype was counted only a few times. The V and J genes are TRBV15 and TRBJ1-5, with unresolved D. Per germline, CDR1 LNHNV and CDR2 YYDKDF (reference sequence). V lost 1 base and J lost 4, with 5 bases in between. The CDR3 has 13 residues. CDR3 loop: CATSRAGNQPQHF. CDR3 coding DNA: TGTGCCACCAGCAGAGCAGGAAATCAGCCCCAGCATTTT. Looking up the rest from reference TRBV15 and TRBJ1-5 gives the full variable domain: DAMVIQNPRYQVTQFGKPVTLSCSQTLNHNVMYWYQQKSSQAPKLLFHYYDKDFNNEADTPDNFQSRRPNTSFCFLDIRSPGLGDTAMYLCATSRAGNQPQHFGDGTRLSIL.

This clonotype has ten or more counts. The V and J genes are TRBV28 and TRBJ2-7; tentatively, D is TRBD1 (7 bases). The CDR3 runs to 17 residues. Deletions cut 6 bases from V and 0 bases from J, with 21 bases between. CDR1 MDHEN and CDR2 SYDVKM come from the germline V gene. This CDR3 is CASRARGVGHSSYEQYF. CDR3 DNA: TGTGCCAGCAGAGCCAGGGGGGTGGGACACAGCTCCTACGAGCAGTACTTC.

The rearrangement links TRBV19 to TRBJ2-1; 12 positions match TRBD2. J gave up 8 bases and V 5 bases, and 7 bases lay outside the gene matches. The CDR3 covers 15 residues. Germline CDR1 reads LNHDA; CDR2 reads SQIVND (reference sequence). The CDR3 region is CASSATSGSGDEQFF. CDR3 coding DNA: TGTGCCAGTAGTGCGACTAGCGGGAGCGGGGATGAGCAGTTCTTC.

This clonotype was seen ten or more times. CDR3 sequence reads: CASAGTVQETQYF. Here the CDR3 DNA reads TGTGCCAGCGCCGGGACAGTCCAAGAGACCCAGTACTTC. The rearrangement links TRBV18 to TRBJ2-5, with 7 bases that match TRBD1. The CDR3 is 13 residues long. The V segment lost 8 bases and the J segment 1 base; nucleotides outside the gene matches: 4. CDR1 is KGHSH, CDR2 LQKENI, per germline. Full variable domain (remainder filled in from reference TRBV18 and TRBJ2-5): NAGVMQNPRHLVRRRGQEARLRCSPMKGHSHVYWYRQLPEEGLKFMVYLQKENIIDESGMPKERFSAEFPKEGPSILRIQQVVRGDSAAYFCASAGTVQETQYFGPGTRLLVL.